Presented here are 9 T cell receptor beta chains from one specimen sequenced in a study of blood T cell repertoires in COVID-19. Clones were read by immunoSEQ multiplex PCR, and TCRdb kept only the in-frame ones, dropping some. The top ten clones hold under 3.5% of a sample with about 270,000 clones, about 88% of them seen once. Sequenced sample: PBMCs or T cells enriched from blood (not recorded which). The origin of the receptors is a woman aged 50 to 60 who had recovered from COVID-19.

The CDR3 DNA follows: TGTGCCAGCAGTGTTCTAACTAGCGGGCACACAGATACGCAGTATTTT. It specifies CASSVLTSGHTDTQYF. The chain recombines TRBV6-1 with TRBJ2-3; 9 nucleotides match TRBD2. Germline values: CDR1 MNHNS, CDR2 SASEGT. The trim removed 4 bases at V and 2 bases at J, leaving 7 bases unmatched. The CDR3 extends over 16 amino acids.

CDR3 residues: CATSAGGGQPQHF. As DNA, the CDR3 is TGTGCCACCAGTGCAGGGGGCGGCCAGCCCCAGCATTTT. The chain has TRBV24-1 and TRBJ1-5, with 8 bases aligning to TRBD1. Germline lookup yields CDR1 KGHDR and CDR2 SFDVKD. J was trimmed by 7 bases and V by 5 bases; bases with no gene match: 3. This CDR3 contains 13 residues.

This clone was detected only a few times. The CDR3 nucleotides read TGTGCCAGTAGTGGTGGCAGCACAGATACGCAGTATTTT. Translated, it gives CASSGGSTDTQYF. The chain uses TRBV19 and TRBJ2-3; D ambiguous. The CDR3 contains 13 residues. Germline V gives CDR1 LNHDA, CDR2 SQIVND (reference sequence). V was cut by 5 bases and J by 0 bases, with 6 bases left in between.

The V call is TRBV7-2, the J call TRBJ2-5, with D hard to call. Germline CDR1 is SGHTA and CDR2 is FQGNSA. V shed 1 base and J shed 7 bases, with 7 bases lying between them. The length of the CDR3 is 12 residues. The CDR3 bases are TGTGCCAGCAGCTTAGATTTCGGGACCCAGTACTTC. This codes for CASSLDFGTQYF.

V and J are TRBV9 and TRBJ1-5, with unresolved D. The germline V and J ends were trimmed by 1 base and 4 bases, with 12 bases remaining between them. Germline-derived CDR1 and CDR2 are SGDLS and YYNGEE. The CDR3 covers 15 residues. The CDR3 DNA is TGTGCCAGCAGCGTATCAGCACAGAGAAATCAGCCCCAGCATTTT. This codes for CASSVSAQRNQPQHF.

With regard to this clone: This same CDR3 is encoded by further DNA sequences in the sample. The rearrangement uses TRBV19 and TRBJ2-7; D unresolved. Germline V gene data show CDR1 as LNHDA and CDR2 as SQIVND (reference sequence). This CDR3 region has 15 residues. V was shortened by 0 bases and J by 0 bases, with 9 bases between the two germline ends. The CDR3 is CASSIDRGLSYEQYF. The CDR3 nucleotides read TGTGCCAGTAGTATAGACAGAGGCCTCTCCTACGAGCAGTACTTC.

The chain recombines TRBV5-6 with TRBJ1-1; 10 nucleotides line up with TRBD1. From germline, CDR1 is SGHDT and CDR2 YYEEEE. This CDR3 has 16 residues. V dropped 3 bases and J dropped 0; count of bases not matched to a gene: 5. In nucleotides, the CDR3 is TGTGCCAGCAGCTCGGGGACAGGGGCTATGAACACTGAAGCTTTCTTT. Protein sequence: CASSSGTGAMNTEAFF.

This clone appeared a single time. The chain carries TRBV29-1 and TRBJ2-1; D not certain. Trimming stripped 3 bases from V and 0 bases from J, with 9 bases between. Germline CDR1 is SQVTM and CDR2 is ANQGSEA. The CDR3 loop spans 14 amino acids. The CDR3 is CSVDDMSSYNEQFF. In DNA, the CDR3 is TGCAGCGTTGACGACATGAGCTCCTACAATGAGCAGTTCTTC.

This chain joins TRBV30 and TRBJ1-2, with a possible D match to TRBD1 (5 bases). V gave up 4 bases and J gave up 0 bases, with 12 bases separating them. Germline CDR1 is GTSNPN and CDR2 is SVGIG (reference sequence). The CDR3 is 14 amino acids. The CDR3 DNA sequence: TGTGCCTGGATGGGGCGCAGGGCTAACTATGGCTACACCTTC. Its protein is CAWMGRRANYGYTF.